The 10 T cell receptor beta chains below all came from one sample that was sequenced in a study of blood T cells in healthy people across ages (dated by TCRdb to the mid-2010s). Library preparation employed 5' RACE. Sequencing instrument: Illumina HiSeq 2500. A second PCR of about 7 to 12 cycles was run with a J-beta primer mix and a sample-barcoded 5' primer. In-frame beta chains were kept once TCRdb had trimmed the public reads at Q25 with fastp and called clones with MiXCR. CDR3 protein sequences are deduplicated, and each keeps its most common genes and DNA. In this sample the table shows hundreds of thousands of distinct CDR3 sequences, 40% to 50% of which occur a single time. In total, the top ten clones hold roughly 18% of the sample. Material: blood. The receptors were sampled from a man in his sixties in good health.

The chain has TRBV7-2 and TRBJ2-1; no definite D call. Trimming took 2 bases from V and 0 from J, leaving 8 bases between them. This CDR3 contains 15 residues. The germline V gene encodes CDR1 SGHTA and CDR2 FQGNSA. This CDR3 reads CASSLRESSYNEQFF. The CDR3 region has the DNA TGTGCCAGCAGCTTACGCGAGAGCTCCTACAATGAGCAGTTCTTC.

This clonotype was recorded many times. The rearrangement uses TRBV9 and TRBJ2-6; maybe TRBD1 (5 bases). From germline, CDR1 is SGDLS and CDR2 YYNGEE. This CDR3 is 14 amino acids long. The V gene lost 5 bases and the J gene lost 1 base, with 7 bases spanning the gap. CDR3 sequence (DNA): TGTGCCAGCAGTCAGGGATCTGGGGCCAACGTCCTGACTTTC. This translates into CASSQGSGANVLTF. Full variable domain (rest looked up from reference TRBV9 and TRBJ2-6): DSGVTQTPKHLITATGQRVTLRCSPRSGDLSVYWYQQSLDQGLQFLIQYYNGEERAKGNILERFSAQQFPDLHSELNLSSLELGDSALYFCASSQGSGANVLTFGAGSRLTVL.

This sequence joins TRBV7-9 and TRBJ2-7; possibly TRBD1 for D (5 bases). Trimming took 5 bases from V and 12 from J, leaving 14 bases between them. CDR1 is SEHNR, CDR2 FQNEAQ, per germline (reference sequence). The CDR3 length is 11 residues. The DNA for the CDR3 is TGTGCCAGCAGCAAAGATTGGGGCCTGTACTTC. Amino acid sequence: CASSKDWGLYF.

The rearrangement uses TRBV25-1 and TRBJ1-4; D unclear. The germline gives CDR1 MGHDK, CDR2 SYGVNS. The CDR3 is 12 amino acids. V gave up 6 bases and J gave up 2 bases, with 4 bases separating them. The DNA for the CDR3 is TGTGCCAGCAGGAATACTAATGAAAAACTGTTTTTT. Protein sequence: CASRNTNEKLFF.

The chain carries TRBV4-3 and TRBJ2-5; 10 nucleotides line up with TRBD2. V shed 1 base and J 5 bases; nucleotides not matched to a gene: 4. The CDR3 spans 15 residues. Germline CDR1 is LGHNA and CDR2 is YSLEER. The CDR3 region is CASSQGAGGRETQYF. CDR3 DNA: TGCGCCAGCAGCCAAGGAGCGGGGGGGCGTGAGACCCAGTACTTC.

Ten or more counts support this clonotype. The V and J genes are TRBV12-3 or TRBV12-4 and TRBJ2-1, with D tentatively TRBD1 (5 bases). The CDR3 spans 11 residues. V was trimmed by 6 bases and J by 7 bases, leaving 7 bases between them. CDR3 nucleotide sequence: TGTGCCAGCAGAAGGACAAATGAGCAGTTCTTC. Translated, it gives CASRRTNEQFF.

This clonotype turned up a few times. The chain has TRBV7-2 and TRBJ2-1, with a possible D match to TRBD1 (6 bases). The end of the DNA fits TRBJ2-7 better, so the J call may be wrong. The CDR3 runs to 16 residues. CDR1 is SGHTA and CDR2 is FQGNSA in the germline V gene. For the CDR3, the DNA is TGTGCCAGCAGCTTAGGATCAGGGGTTAGCTACAATGAGCAGTACTTC. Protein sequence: CASSLGSGVSYNEQYF.

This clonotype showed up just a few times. DNA for the CDR3: TGTGCCAGCAGGTCCAGCGGGGGGGCATCAGATACGCAGTATTTT. Translating gives CASRSSGGASDTQYF. The chain links TRBV28 to TRBJ2-3, with TRBD2 matching 10 bases. The CDR3 is 15 residues long. V lost 6 bases, J lost 4 bases, and 7 bases stayed unmatched. The germline V gene has CDR1 MDHEN and CDR2 SYDVKM.

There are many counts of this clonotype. CDR3 sequence: CASRDSSYNEQFF. CDR3 DNA: TGTGCCAGCAGGGACAGCTCCTACAATGAGCAGTTCTTC. J is TRBJ2-1 and V is TRBV28; D might be TRBD1 (6 bases). CDR1 is MDHEN, CDR2 SYDVKM, per germline. This CDR3 comprises 13 residues. V was pared by 6 bases and J by 0 bases, with 6 bases between.

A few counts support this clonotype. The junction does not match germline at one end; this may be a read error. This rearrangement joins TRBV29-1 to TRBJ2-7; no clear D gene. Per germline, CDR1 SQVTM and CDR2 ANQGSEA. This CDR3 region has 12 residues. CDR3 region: CSVLGFSSEQYF. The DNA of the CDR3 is TGCAGCGTTTTAGGGTTCTCCTCCGAGCAGTACTTC.